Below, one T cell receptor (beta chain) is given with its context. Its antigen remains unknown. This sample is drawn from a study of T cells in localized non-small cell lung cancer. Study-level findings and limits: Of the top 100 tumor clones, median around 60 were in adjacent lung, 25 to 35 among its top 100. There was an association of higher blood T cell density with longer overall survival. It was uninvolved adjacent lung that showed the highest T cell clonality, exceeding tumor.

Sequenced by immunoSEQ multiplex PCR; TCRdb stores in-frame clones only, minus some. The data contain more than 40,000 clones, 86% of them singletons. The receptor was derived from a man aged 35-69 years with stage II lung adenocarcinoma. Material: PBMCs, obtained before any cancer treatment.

The CDR3: CASSYGTSGINEQFF. The CDR3 DNA reads TGTGCCAGCAGTTACGGGACTAGCGGGATAAATGAGCAGTTCTTC. The chain links TRBV6-5 to TRBJ2-1; TRBD2 matches at 13 bases. The length of the CDR3 is 15 residues. The trim removed 2 bases at V and 7 bases at J, leaving 2 bases unmatched. The germline gives CDR1 MNHEY, CDR2 SVGAGI.